The sequence of this TCR beta chain was determined in a study of blood T cell repertoires in COVID-19 (dated by TCRdb to 2019 to 2021). Some background on the complete study: The collaborator samples originated in the United States, Italy and Spain and spanned the acute and convalescent phases of COVID-19. The prospective study material was composed of cDNA or gDNA derived from T cells, B-cell-depleted T cells, or PBMCs. Deeply sampled blood TCRbeta repertoires from subjects exposed to, actively infected with, or recovered from COVID-19 were included in the dataset. The repertoires were released in a freely available public database intended as a resource for research on the immune response to SARS-CoV-2. Samples were obtained from the ongoing ImmuneRACE study (first 160 participants) and from 1,254 subjects provided by 6 global collaborators. Sample metadata almost always included a de-identified subject ID, COVID-19 status, age in years and sex. Where HLA class I and class II types were available, the types were taken from metadata supplied by the sample provider, not from assay-based typing.

Collaborating institutions collected whole blood in K2EDTA tubes following their own protocols. For TCRbeta analysis, collaborators shipped samples in one of three forms: frozen whole blood, isolated PBMCs, or DNA extracted from either of those sample types. Concerning this clone: The specificity of this receptor is unknown. Base-call qualities are not available, and no considerably larger clone is one nucleotide away.

Inclusive of the bounding cysteine and phenylalanine, the CDR3 is 13 residues long. Of the read, only the CDR3 DNA is kept; its 39 bases are in frame from base 1. The junction shows trimming of 5 bases on V and 6 bases on J, and the gene matches do not reach 5 bases of it. The CDR1 and CDR2 encoded by the germline V gene (reference sequence) are SEHNR and FQNEAQ. The immunoSEQ Assay, a bias-controlled multiplex PCR, was used to amplify TCRbeta CDR3 regions from genomic DNA. The original pipeline was this. The number of nucleated cells in each sample was estimated from the amplification of reference gene primers within the assay. To quantify the absolute abundance of each unique TCRbeta CDR3 rearrangement, sequence reads were collapsed and filtered. For each sample, productive Simpson clonality was calculated by taking the square root of Simpson's diversity index across productive rearrangements. Not all clones reach the TCRdb copy of this immuneACCESS table, which keeps in-frame sequences only. Checked studies attribute under half of the gap to unresolved V genes and leave the rest unexplained. D and trimming were read from the DNA, whereas the V and J calls and clone size are those reported in that table. Here the sample has more than 100,000 clones; roughly 83% occur a single time. The ten top clones hold roughly 15% of the sample.

Here is what the overall study found, with its caveats: The amount of clinical and demographic metadata varied by source and participant and was provided uncurated.

Sample: peripheral blood. The sequence joins TRBV7-9 to TRBJ1-2; 8 bases in between match TRBD1. This receptor was taken from a woman aged 80 or over with acute or convalescent COVID-19. In nucleotide form, the sequence is TGTGCCAGCAGCCTTGGACAGGGACATGGCTACACCTTC. Its translation is CASSLGQGHGYTF.